The source of this T cell receptor (beta chain) is a study of shared clonotypes between healthy human individuals. On the study more broadly: The donor pool was made up of two women and three men aged 18 to 49.

Each unsorted PBMC replicate got 300 ng genomic DNA, some 31,000 genomes. Unsorted PBMC DNA was sequenced on ten immunoSEQ deep assay plates. Generated by immunoSEQ multiplex PCR, the TCRdb table keeps only in-frame clones and is missing some. The sample lists roughly 490,000 clones; 76% were seen once. CDR3 length: 15 amino acids. Germline V gene sequence: CDR1 SEHNR, CDR2 FQNEAQ (reference sequence). V was trimmed by 1 base and J by 5 bases, leaving 15 bases between them. The TCR originated in a woman aged 35 to 49 in good health. Some clones in this sample may be carry-over from other donors' samples. The chain employs TRBV7-9 and TRBJ2-7; D is tentatively TRBD1 or TRBD2 (5 bases each). Material for sequencing was PBMCs. CDR3 in amino acids: CASSLGFGGYDEQYF. CDR3 bases: TGTGCCAGCAGCTTAGGCTTTGGGGGATACGACGAGCAGTACTTC. Filled out from reference TRBV7-9 and TRBJ2-7, the complete variable domain reads DTGVSQNPRHKITKRGQNVTFRCDPISEHNRLYWYRQTLGQGPEFLTYFQNEAQLEKSRLLSDRFSAERPKGSFSTLEIQRTEQGDSAMYLCASSLGFGGYDEQYFGPGTRLTVT.